This T cell receptor (beta chain) was sequenced for a study of T cells in Graves' hyperthyroidism and ophthalmopathy. From germline, CDR1 is SGHVS and CDR2 FNYEAQ. V lost 0 bases, J lost 0 bases, and 5 bases stayed unmatched. The CDR3 is made up of 17 amino acids. This clonotype was detected many times. RNA transcripts provided the source from which TCR beta CDR3 regions were amplified. HTBI primers were the set used in a first-round RT-PCR of the TCR CDR3. Via MiXCR, TCRdb re-called the multiplex PCR reads, giving one row per CDR3 protein. The sample lists roughly 250,000 distinct CDR3 sequences, 13% to 15% occurring once.

Sequenced material: blood. The V gene is TRBV7-6, the J gene TRBJ2-1; 7 bases agree with TRBD2. The sequence was obtained from a woman aged 40 to 55 with Graves' hyperthyroidism that later progressed to Graves' ophthalmopathy. In nucleotides, the CDR3 is TGTGCCAGCAGCTTAGCGCTGGGCGGGAGCTCCTACAATGAGCAGTTCTTC. Translating it yields CASSLALGGSSYNEQFF.